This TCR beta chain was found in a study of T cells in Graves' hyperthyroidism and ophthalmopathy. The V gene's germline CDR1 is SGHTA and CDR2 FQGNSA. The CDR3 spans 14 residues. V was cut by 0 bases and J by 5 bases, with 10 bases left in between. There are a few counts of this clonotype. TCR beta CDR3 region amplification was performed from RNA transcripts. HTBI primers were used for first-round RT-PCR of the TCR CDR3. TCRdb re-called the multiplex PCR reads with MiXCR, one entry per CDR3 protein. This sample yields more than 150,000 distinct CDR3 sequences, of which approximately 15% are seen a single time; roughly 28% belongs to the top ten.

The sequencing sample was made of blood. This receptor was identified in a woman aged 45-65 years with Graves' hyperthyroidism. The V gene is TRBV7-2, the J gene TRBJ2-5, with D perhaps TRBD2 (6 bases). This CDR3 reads CASSLAGGAETQYF. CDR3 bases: TGTGCCAGCAGCTTAGCCGGGGGAGCGGAGACCCAGTACTTC.